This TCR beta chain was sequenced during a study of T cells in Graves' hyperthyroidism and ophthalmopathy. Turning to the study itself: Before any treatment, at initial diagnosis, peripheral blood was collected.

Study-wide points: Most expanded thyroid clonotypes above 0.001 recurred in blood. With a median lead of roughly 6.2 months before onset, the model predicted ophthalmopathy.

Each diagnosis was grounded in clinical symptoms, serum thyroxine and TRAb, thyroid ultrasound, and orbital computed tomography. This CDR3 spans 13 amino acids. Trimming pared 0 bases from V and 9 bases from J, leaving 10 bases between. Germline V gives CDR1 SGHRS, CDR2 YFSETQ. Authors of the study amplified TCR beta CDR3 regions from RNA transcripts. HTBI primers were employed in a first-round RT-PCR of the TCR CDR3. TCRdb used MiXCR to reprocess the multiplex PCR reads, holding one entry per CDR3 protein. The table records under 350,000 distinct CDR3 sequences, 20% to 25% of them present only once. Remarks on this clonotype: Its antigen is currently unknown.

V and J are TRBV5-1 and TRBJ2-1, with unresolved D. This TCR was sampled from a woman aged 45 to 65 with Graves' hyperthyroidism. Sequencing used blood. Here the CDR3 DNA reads TGCGCCAGCAGCTTGGCTGCGGCTTCTGAGCAGTTCTTC. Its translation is CASSLAAASEQFF.